Listed below are T cell receptor beta chains from one sample, sequenced in a study of response to subunit inactivated influenza vaccine. One entry per CDR3 protein, called by TCRdb with MiXCR from the RT-PCR reads. The sample yields 550,000 to 800,000 distinct CDR3 sequences, roughly 13% seen once. This specimen consisted of PBMCs from blood, obtained approximately 15 days before vaccination. These receptors were obtained from a man aged 45-65 years who received an inactivated influenza vaccine. Each CDR3 is given with its conserved first and last residue. A D gene is named only where the DNA matches it firmly. Size is stated for part of the rows, as once, few or many counts, or as a class when the clone is expanded.

abundance: few; d_gene: -; j_gene: TRBJ2-7; v_gene: TRBV21-1; CDR3aa: CASSKEPAYYEQYF; CDR3nt: TGTGCCAGCAGCAAAGAACCAGCATACTACGAGCAGTACTTC
abundance: few; d_gene: -; j_gene: TRBJ2-1; v_gene: TRBV29-1; CDR3aa: CSVADGHNEQFF; CDR3nt: TGCAGCGTTGCTGACGGACACAATGAGCAGTTCTTC
abundance: -; d_gene: -; j_gene: TRBJ2-7; v_gene: TRBV16; CDR3aa: CASSQSGGGSYEQYF; CDR3nt: TGTGCCAGCAGCCAATCGGGAGGGGGCAGTTACGAGCAGTACTTC
abundance: -; d_gene: TRBD1; j_gene: TRBJ2-7; v_gene: TRBV5-6; CDR3aa: CASSKTGGAAYEQYF; CDR3nt: TGTGCCAGCAGTAAGACAGGGGGCGCCGCCTACGAGCAGTACTTC
abundance: -; d_gene: -; j_gene: TRBJ2-1; v_gene: TRBV7-3; CDR3aa: CASSPKGRASIINEQFF; CDR3nt: TGTGCCAGCAGCCCTAAAGGCCGGGCCAGCATCATCAATGAGCAGTTCTTC
abundance: few; d_gene: -; j_gene: TRBJ2-7; v_gene: TRBV7-3; CDR3aa: CASSHGSGDYEQYF; CDR3nt: TGTGCCAGCAGCCACGGGAGCGGAGACTACGAGCAGTACTTC
abundance: few; d_gene: TRBD1; j_gene: TRBJ1-6; v_gene: TRBV12-3/TRBV12-4; CDR3aa: CASSYRGKVSPLHF; CDR3nt: TGTGCCAGCAGTTACAGGGGAAAGGTCTCACCCCTCCACTTT
abundance: -; d_gene: -; j_gene: TRBJ2-2; v_gene: TRBV4-1; CDR3aa: CASSQDLRRGRELFF; CDR3nt: TGCGCCAGCAGCCAAGATCTGCGCAGGGGAAGGGAGCTGTTTTTT
abundance: few; d_gene: TRBD1; j_gene: TRBJ1-1; v_gene: TRBV7-9; CDR3aa: CASSLQGARSEAFF; CDR3nt: TGTGCCAGCAGTTTACAGGGGGCGCGCTCTGAAGCTTTCTTT
abundance: few; d_gene: -; j_gene: TRBJ1-1; v_gene: TRBV5-6; CDR3aa: CASIHQVRGVGAEAFF; CDR3nt: TGTGCCAGCATCCATCAGGTGAGGGGAGTAGGGGCTGAAGCTTTCTTT
abundance: few; d_gene: -; j_gene: TRBJ2-7; v_gene: TRBV30; CDR3aa: CAWSAGYEQYF; CDR3nt: TGTGCCTGGAGTGCGGGGTACGAGCAGTACTTC
abundance: many; d_gene: -; j_gene: TRBJ2-5; v_gene: TRBV28; CDR3aa: CASSIRRELATQYF; CDR3nt: TGTGCCAGCAGTATCCGACGGGAACTCGCGACCCAGTACTTC
abundance: -; d_gene: TRBD2; j_gene: TRBJ2-7; v_gene: TRBV29-1; CDR3aa: CSVGTLAGEQYF; CDR3nt: TGCAGCGTGGGGACTCTAGCGGGCGAGCAGTACTTC
abundance: few; d_gene: -; j_gene: TRBJ2-3; v_gene: TRBV29-1; CDR3aa: CSVEDRKGAAQYF; CDR3nt: TGCAGCGTTGAAGATAGGAAAGGGGCGGCGCAGTATTTT
abundance: few; d_gene: -; j_gene: TRBJ2-1; v_gene: TRBV21-1; CDR3aa: CASSKAAGRGLGVSYNEQFF; CDR3nt: TGTGCCAGCAGCAAAGCGGCGGGCAGGGGGCTGGGTGTCTCCTACAATGAGCAGTTCTTC
abundance: few; d_gene: -; j_gene: TRBJ1-6; v_gene: TRBV7-9; CDR3aa: CASSPSTGYNSPLHF; CDR3nt: TGTGCCAGCAGCCCGTCGACAGGTTATAATTCACCCCTCCACTTT
abundance: -; d_gene: -; j_gene: TRBJ2-5; v_gene: TRBV5-6; CDR3aa: CASSLELSETQYF; CDR3nt: TGTGCCAGCAGCTTGGAATTATCCGAGACCCAGTACTTC
abundance: -; d_gene: TRBD1; j_gene: TRBJ1-2; v_gene: TRBV6-5; CDR3aa: CASSYSGTGLYGYTF; CDR3nt: TGTGCCAGCAGTTACTCCGGGACAGGGCTCTATGGCTACACCTTC
abundance: -; d_gene: -; j_gene: TRBJ1-6; v_gene: TRBV7-2; CDR3aa: CASSLAAEYNSPLHF; CDR3nt: TGTGCCAGCAGCTTAGCGGCAGAATATAATTCACCCCTCCACTTT
abundance: many; d_gene: -; j_gene: TRBJ2-1; v_gene: TRBV29-1; CDR3aa: CSVSYRSSYNEQFF; CDR3nt: TGCAGCGTTTCGTACAGATCCTCCTACAATGAGCAGTTCTTC
abundance: -; d_gene: -; j_gene: TRBJ1-1; v_gene: TRBV6-2/TRBV6-3; CDR3aa: CASSDSGRAFF; CDR3nt: TGTGCCAGCAGTGATTCAGGGAGAGCTTTCTTT
abundance: many; d_gene: -; j_gene: TRBJ2-1; v_gene: TRBV7-9; CDR3aa: CASSGAGEEPYGEQFF; CDR3nt: TGTGCCAGCAGCGGTGCAGGGGAGGAACCTTACGGTGAGCAGTTCTTC
abundance: -; d_gene: TRBD2; j_gene: TRBJ2-1; v_gene: TRBV11-2; CDR3aa: CASSFTPGLARTNEQFF; CDR3nt: TGTGCCAGCAGCTTTACCCCGGGACTAGCGCGAACCAATGAGCAGTTCTTC